The clone carrying this TCR beta chain came up a few times. Its specificity is unknown. This sample was included in a study of cytomegalovirus exposure and HLA in healthy donors. General study results and limits: According to a later analysis, most TCR beta chains associated with CMV appeared HLA-restricted. A later analysis by the authors found several of the most significant clusters apparently linked to common viral pathogens. Excluded: some indistinguishable V segments such as TRBV6-2 and TRBV6-3. The classifier, whose performance was assessed in both the original and validation cohorts, reportedly diagnosed cytomegalovirus status with high specificity and sensitivity.

Amplification used 60 Vbeta primers and 13 Jbeta primers. Sequencing used immunoSEQ multiplex PCR; TCRdb keeps in-frame clones, though not all of them. There are over 120,000 clones in the sample; 8.5% to 10% occur only once, and approximately 1.7% lies in the top ten. The CDR3 sequence is 16 residues long. The germline gives CDR1 LNHDA, CDR2 SQIVND (reference sequence). The junction had 7 bases not matched to a gene; V was cut back by 3 bases and J by 1 base. This TCR derives from a man over 45 in good health and CMV-seronegative. The V call is TRBV19, the J call TRBJ2-3; 7 positions agree with TRBD1. The specimen was PBMCs. DNA of the CDR3: TGTGCCAGTAGTATTGGGCCCGGGACAGGCACAGATACGCAGTATTTT. Protein: CASSIGPGTGTDTQYF.